The 3 T cell receptor beta chains in this list originate from one sample, sequenced in a study of T cells in Graves' hyperthyroidism and ophthalmopathy. Amplified TCR beta CDR3 regions derived from RNA transcripts. Initially, a first-round RT-PCR of the TCR CDR3 employed the HTBI primer set. Each CDR3 protein is one row after TCRdb ran MiXCR on the multiplex PCR reads. The data contain 110,000 to 150,000 distinct CDR3 sequences, 22% of them singletons. The sample consisted of blood. The receptors originated from a woman in her forties or fifties with Graves' hyperthyroidism that later progressed to Graves' ophthalmopathy.

This clonotype has at least ten counts. The CDR3 region is CSASLPEAGVGTGELFF. For the CDR3, the DNA is TGCAGTGCTAGTCTCCCGGAAGCGGGAGTGGGAACCGGGGAGCTGTTTTTT. The V call is TRBV20-1, the J call TRBJ2-2; 8 bases map to TRBD2. V trimming: 3 bases; J trimming: 5 bases; junction bases outside the gene matches: 14. In germline, CDR1 is DFQATT, CDR2 SNEGSKA (reference sequence). The CDR3 is 17 residues long.

This clonotype was counted many times. The chain carries TRBV5-1 and TRBJ2-7, with 7 nucleotides matching TRBD1. After removal of 0 bases from V and 7 bases from J, the junction contained 4 bases not matched to a gene. The CDR3 extends over 13 amino acids. Germline lookup yields CDR1 SGHRS and CDR2 YFSETQ. The CDR3 reads CASSLGRGREQYF. As DNA, the CDR3 is TGCGCCAGCAGCTTGGGTAGGGGGCGAGAGCAGTACTTC.

There are a few counts of this clonotype. This sequence joins TRBV19 and TRBJ2-2; 11 positions agree with TRBD2. V shed 8 bases and J 0 bases; nucleotides not matched to a gene: 11. CDR3 length: 18 amino acids. Germline V CDR1 and CDR2: LNHDA, SQIVND (reference sequence). The CDR3 coding sequence is TGTGCCAGTTCCCGAAGGCTAGCGGGAGGTACGAACACCGGGGAGCTGTTTTTT. This gives the protein CASSRRLAGGTNTGELFF.